The subject of this entry is one TCR beta chain. This sample stems from a study of blood T cell repertoires in COVID-19. Study-wide context: Some COVID-19 samples were acute and others convalescent; all came from the United States, Italy and Spain. In each case, the material was cDNA or gDNA derived from T cells, B-cell-depleted T cells, or PBMCs.

Per the authors' pipeline: From reference gene primer amplification, estimates of nucleated cell counts were derived. The assay was immunoSEQ multiplex PCR, and TCRdb's table has in-frame clones only and misses some. The DNA was the basis for D and trimming; V, J and clone size are from that table. The sample shows about 60,000 clones, about 91% of them seen only once. Germline loops: CDR1 SGHTA, CDR2 FQGTGA. J gave up 6 bases and V 3 bases, and 8 bases lay outside the gene matches. This CDR3 region has 16 residues. The sequencing sample was made of peripheral blood. The sequence came from a human donor in a cohort sampled during active COVID-19. The chain employs TRBV7-3 and TRBJ2-3; TRBD2 matches at 11 bases. The CDR3 coding sequence is TGTGCCAGCAGCTTCCTAGCGGGAGGAGGTGCGGATACGCAGTATTTT. Protein product: CASSFLAGGGADTQYF.